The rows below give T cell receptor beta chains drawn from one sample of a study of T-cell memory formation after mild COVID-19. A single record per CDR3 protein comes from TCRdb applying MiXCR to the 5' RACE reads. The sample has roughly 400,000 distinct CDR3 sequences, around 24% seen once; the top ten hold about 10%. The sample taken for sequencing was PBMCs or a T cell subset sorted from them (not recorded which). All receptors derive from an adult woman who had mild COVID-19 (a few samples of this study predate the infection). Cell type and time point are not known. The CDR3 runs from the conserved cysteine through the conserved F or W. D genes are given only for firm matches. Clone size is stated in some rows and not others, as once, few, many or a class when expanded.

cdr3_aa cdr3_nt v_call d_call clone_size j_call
CAIGAWGDGYTF TGTGCCATCGGAGCATGGGGGGATGGCTACACCTTC TRBV10-3 - few TRBJ1-2
CASSSRSYEQFF TGTGCCAGCAGCTCCAGATCATATGAGCAGTTCTTC TRBV7-2 - - TRBJ2-1
CASSQDWTSGAREQYF TGCGCCAGCAGCCAAGATTGGACTAGCGGGGCGAGGGAGCAGTACTTC TRBV4-1 TRBD2 few TRBJ2-7
CASSPQGGLNNEQFF TGTGCCAGCAGCCCGCAGGGGGGGCTCAACAATGAGCAGTTCTTC TRBV7-2 - few TRBJ2-1
CSALWGGRTEAFF TGCAGTGCCCTTTGGGGAGGGCGCACTGAAGCTTTCTTT TRBV20-1 - few TRBJ1-1
CASSGSSGWTGELFF TGTGCCAGCAGTGGGTCTAGCGGGTGGACCGGGGAGCTGTTTTTT TRBV12-3/TRBV12-4 TRBD2 - TRBJ2-2
CASSHGQGRNGYTF TGTGCCAGCAGCCATGGACAGGGTCGGAATGGCTACACCTTC TRBV3-1 TRBD1 - TRBJ1-2
CASSLAGGALLYF TGTGCCAGCAGCTTAGCCGGGGGGGCTCTTCTGTATTTT TRBV11-2 TRBD2 - TRBJ2-3
CASSPGQANQPQHF TGCGCCAGCAGCCCGGGACAGGCCAATCAGCCCCAGCATTTT TRBV5-1 TRBD1 - TRBJ1-5
CASSLRGGKDFEQFF TGCGCCAGCAGCTTACGGGGGGGCAAGGATTTTGAGCAGTTCTTC TRBV4-1 TRBD2 few TRBJ2-1
CAWRLTSGGTDTQYF TGTGCCTGGAGACTGACTAGCGGGGGGACAGATACGCAGTATTTT TRBV30 TRBD2 - TRBJ2-3
CASRREPNEKLFF TGCGCCAGCAGGAGGGAACCCAATGAAAAACTGTTTTTT TRBV5-1 - few TRBJ1-4
CASSLALGHYNEQFF TGCGCCAGCAGCTTGGCTCTGGGACACTACAATGAGCAGTTCTTC TRBV5-1 - - TRBJ2-1
CASSREGDGYTF TGCGCCAGCAGCCGGGAGGGGGACGGCTACACCTTC TRBV5-1 - few TRBJ1-2
CASSFLQGPQPQHF TGTGCCAGTAGTTTCCTACAGGGACCACAGCCCCAGCATTTT TRBV19 - - TRBJ1-5
CASSSDGELFF TGTGCCAGCAGCTCGGATGGGGAGCTGTTTTTT TRBV7-8 - few TRBJ2-2
CAISVEQGPSWVQYF TGTGCCATCAGTGTCGAACAGGGCCCCAGTTGGGTGCAGTACTTC TRBV10-3 - few TRBJ2-7
CSARVRAGGSERSFYEQFF TGCAGTGCTAGAGTCCGAGCGGGGGGCTCTGAGCGGTCGTTTTATGAGCAGTTCTTC TRBV20-1 TRBD2 - TRBJ2-1
CASSLGQGESPLHF TGTGCCAGTAGTTTGGGACAGGGTGAATCACCCCTCCACTTT TRBV19 TRBD1 - TRBJ1-6
CASSYSGTGGTYGYTF TGTGCCAGCAGCTATTCCGGGACAGGGGGGACCTATGGCTACACCTTC TRBV7-9 TRBD1 - TRBJ1-2
CSADPDRQNYGYTF TGCAGTGCAGATCCCGACAGGCAGAACTATGGCTACACCTTC TRBV20-1 - many TRBJ1-2
CASSQDPAGLPRGWELFF TGCGCCAGCAGCCAGGACCCAGCGGGTCTTCCTAGGGGCTGGGAGCTGTTTTTT TRBV4-1 - - TRBJ2-2
CASSLIPTDTQYF TGTGCCAGCAGCTTGATACCCACAGATACGCAGTATTTT TRBV5-4 - many TRBJ2-3
CASSPRRGRSQTNEKLFF TGTGCCAGTAGTCCCCGGAGGGGGAGAAGTCAAACTAATGAAAAACTGTTTTTT TRBV19 - few TRBJ1-4
CASSDSRASGTQYF TGTGCCAGCAGTGACTCTAGGGCTAGCGGAACGCAGTATTTT TRBV6-4 TRBD2 - TRBJ2-3
CASSGDRDLYRYTF TGTGCCAGCAGTGGAGACAGGGACCTCTATCGCTACACCTTC TRBV27 TRBD1 - TRBJ1-2
CASSDSLGAQYF TGTGCCAGCAGTGACTCCCTCGGGGCGCAGTATTTT TRBV6-5 - - TRBJ2-3
CSALLRVVVGEQFF TGCAGTGCCTTACTACGGGTTGTTGTCGGTGAGCAGTTCTTC TRBV20-1 - many TRBJ2-1
CASLRRDGGELFF TGTGCCTCACTTAGGAGGGACGGCGGGGAGCTGTTTTTT TRBV30 - - TRBJ2-2
CATSGPGEDGYTF TGTGCCACCAGTGGCCCGGGAGAGGATGGCTACACCTTC TRBV24-1 - - TRBJ1-2
CAWSLTKSYEQYF TGTGCCTGGAGTTTGACAAAGTCCTACGAGCAGTACTTC TRBV30 - once TRBJ2-7
CSVDGTVEGQYF TGCAGCGTTGATGGGACAGTCGAAGGCCAGTACTTC TRBV29-1 TRBD1 few TRBJ2-5